The rows below give T cell receptor beta chains drawn from one sample of a study of OX40 agonist ivuxolimab in advanced cancers. Profiling relied on immunoSEQ multiplex PCR, and the TCRdb table lists in-frame clones only, not all of them. This table has approximately 30,000 clones, roughly 87% appearing once. The specimen was CD4+ or CD8+ T cells sorted from blood, collected in a trial of the OX40 agonist ivuxolimab. Source of these receptors: an adult with an advanced solid tumor such as melanoma, head and neck, liver or kidney cancer. The CDR3 runs from the conserved cysteine through the conserved F or W. The order of the fields is V gene, D gene, clone size, J gene, CDR3 protein, CDR3 DNA. D genes are given only for firm matches. Part of the rows lack a size; the others show once, few, many or a class for expanded clones.

TRBV20-1	NA	NA	TRBJ2-7	CSAREYEQYF	TGCAGTGCTAGAGAATACGAGCAGTACTTC
TRBV4-1	NA	NA	TRBJ1-2	CASSQASNRVNYGYTF	TGCGCCAGCAGCCAAGCAAGCAACAGAGTTAACTATGGCTACACCTTC
TRBV6-5	NA	NA	TRBJ1-1	CASRALDHMNTEAFF	TGTGCCAGCAGAGCCCTTGACCACATGAACACTGAAGCTTTCTTT
TRBV18	TRBD1	NA	TRBJ1-1	CASSSDRGSEAFF	TGTGCCAGCTCATCCGACAGGGGGTCTGAAGCTTTCTTT
TRBV6-1	NA	NA	TRBJ1-5	CASSESTAQHF	TGCGCCAGCAGTGAATCTACAGCCCAGCATTTT
TRBV5-1	NA	NA	TRBJ1-2	CASSLSSVVRVGMEYGYTF	TGCGCCAGCAGCTTGTCAAGTGTCGTCCGGGTTGGGATGGAATATGGCTACACCTTC
TRBV19	NA	NA	TRBJ2-3	CASSGRDPGRTDTQYF	TGTGCCAGTAGTGGGCGGGACCCAGGACGCACAGATACGCAGTATTTT
TRBV5-6	TRBD1	NA	TRBJ2-1	CASSEDRGRNYNEQFF	TGTGCCAGCAGCGAGGACAGGGGGCGAAACTACAATGAGCAGTTCTTC
TRBV7-6	NA	NA	TRBJ2-5	CASSLSTETQYF	TGTGCCAGCAGCTTATCGACAGAGACCCAGTACTTC
TRBV5-1	TRBD1	NA	TRBJ2-4	CASSSGTGGIIQYF	TGCGCCAGCAGCTCCGGGACAGGGGGAATCATTCAGTACTTC
TRBV9	NA	NA	TRBJ1-6	CASSVEPRENSPLHF	TGTGCCAGCAGCGTAGAGCCCAGGGAAAATTCACCCCTCCACTTT
TRBV29-1	NA	NA	TRBJ2-5	CSVAGNKETQYF	TGCAGCGTTGCAGGGAATAAGGAGACCCAGTACTTC
TRBV5-1	TRBD2	NA	TRBJ2-2	CASSLTSGSSTSTGELFF	TGCGCCAGCAGCTTGACTAGCGGGAGTAGTACAAGCACCGGGGAGCTGTTTTTT
TRBV11-2	NA	NA	TRBJ1-4	CASSSQGHNEKLFF	TGTGCCAGCAGCTCACAGGGTCATAATGAAAAACTGTTTTTT
TRBV27	TRBD2	NA	TRBJ2-3	CASTRLAGYTDTQYF	TGTGCCAGCACACGACTAGCGGGGTACACAGATACGCAGTATTTT
TRBV7-3	NA	NA	TRBJ2-3	CASSFGGVGTDTQYF	TGTGCCAGCAGCTTTGGGGGAGTCGGGACAGATACGCAGTATTTT
TRBV9	NA	NA	TRBJ1-2	CASRRGANYGYTF	TGTGCCAGCAGGCGTGGGGCCAACTATGGCTACACCTTC
TRBV12-2	NA	NA	TRBJ2-7	CASRLARYEQYF	TGTGCAAGTCGCTTAGCGCGTTACGAGCAGTACTTC
TRBV28	NA	NA	TRBJ1-1	CASSPAGIEADTEAFF	TGTGCCAGCAGTCCCGCGGGTATTGAGGCGGACACTGAAGCTTTCTTT
TRBV7-9	TRBD1	NA	TRBJ2-5	CASSKGQGKETQYF	TGTGCCAGCAGCAAGGGACAGGGAAAAGAGACCCAGTACTTC
TRBV10-1	TRBD2	NA	TRBJ2-1	CASSEVLAGSNEQFF	TGCGCCAGCAGTGAGGTACTAGCGGGATCCAATGAGCAGTTCTTC
TRBV15	NA	few	TRBJ2-1	CATSRDLVYNEQFF	TGTGCCACCAGCAGAGATTTGGTCTACAATGAGCAGTTCTTC
TRBV7-2	NA	once	TRBJ1-4	CASSSQGHNEKLFF	TGTGCCAGCAGCTCACAGGGTCATAATGAAAAACTGTTTTTT
TRBV28	TRBD1	NA	TRBJ2-5	CASSFWDRGETQYF	TGTGCCAGCAGTTTCTGGGACAGGGGTGAGACCCAGTACTTC
TRBV19	TRBD1	NA	TRBJ1-2	CASSSTGEEIYGYTF	TGTGCCAGTAGTAGCACAGGGGAGGAGATCTATGGCTACACCTTC
TRBV7-9	NA	NA	TRBJ1-2	CASSLSGGSYGYTF	TGTGCCAGCAGCTTAAGTGGGGGGAGCTATGGCTACACCTTC
TRBV7-9	NA	NA	TRBJ1-5	CASSLPQVNQPQHF	TGTGCCAGCAGCTTACCGCAGGTCAATCAACCCCAGCATTTT
TRBV7-2	TRBD2	NA	TRBJ2-5	CASSSPAGGSRETQYF	TGTGCCAGCAGCTCTCCAGCGGGAGGGAGCAGGGAGACCCAGTACTTC
TRBV7-6	TRBD1	NA	TRBJ1-6	CASSLEDRGNSPLHF	TGTGCCAGCAGCTTAGAAGACAGGGGGAATTCACCCCTCCACTTT
TRBV6-1	NA	NA	TRBJ1-3	CASSAHRDGNTIYF	TGTGCCAGCAGTGCCCACAGGGATGGAAACACCATATATTTT
TRBV29-1	TRBD2	NA	TRBJ2-5	CSVAEIAGETQYF	TGCAGCGTTGCCGAGATAGCGGGCGAGACCCAGTACTTC
TRBV28	TRBD1	NA	TRBJ1-1	CASIPQGAWELSFF	TGTGCCAGCATTCCTCAGGGGGCCTGGGAGTTGTCTTTCTTT
TRBV28	TRBD1	NA	TRBJ2-3	CASSSQGAGTDTQYF	TGTGCCAGCAGTTCCCAGGGGGCGGGGACAGATACGCAGTATTTT
TRBV2	TRBD1	NA	TRBJ2-5	CASRTGTGQETQYF	TGTGCCAGCAGGACCGGGACAGGGCAAGAGACCCAGTACTTC
TRBV5-1	NA	NA	TRBJ2-2	CASSLDGTRRELFF	TGCGCCAGCAGCTTGGATGGGACCAGACGAGAGCTGTTTTTT
TRBV7-2	NA	NA	TRBJ1-6	CASSLGPYNSPLHF	TGTGCCAGCAGCCTCGGACCGTATAATTCACCCCTCCACTTT
TRBV5-1	TRBD1	NA	TRBJ1-3	CASSLGRLRRTGNSSGNTIYF	TGCGCCAGCAGCTTGGGACGTTTGAGGCGGACAGGCAACTCCTCTGGAAACACCATATATTTT
TRBV27	NA	NA	TRBJ2-4	CASSSQGGGFTFQYF	TGTGCCAGCAGTTCACAGGGGGGGGGTTTTACATTTCAGTACTTC
TRBV30	TRBD2	NA	TRBJ2-5	CAWNVLAGEETQYF	TGTGCCTGGAACGTACTAGCGGGGGAAGAGACCCAGTACTTC
TRBV6-5	NA	NA	TRBJ2-3	CASSSRQGGTDTQYF	TGTGCCAGCAGTTCCCGACAAGGAGGCACAGATACGCAGTATTTT
TRBV21-1	NA	few	TRBJ1-4	CASSTLNADEKLFF	TGTGCCAGCAGCACCCTGAATGCGGATGAAAAACTGTTTTTT
TRBV11-1	NA	once	TRBJ1-1	CASSLGGGAATEAFF	TGTGCCAGCAGCTTAGGCGGGGGAGCGGCCACTGAAGCTTTCTTT
TRBV29-1	NA	few	TRBJ2-7	CSAGPSGVEQYF	TGCAGCGCCGGGCCCTCAGGTGTCGAGCAGTACTTC
TRBV9	NA	NA	TRBJ1-3	CASSVDGLGNTIYF	TGTGCCAGCAGCGTAGACGGGTTAGGAAACACCATATATTTT
TRBV5-1	TRBD2	NA	TRBJ2-3	CASSFRGRARTDTQYF	TGCGCCAGCAGCTTCCGCGGGAGGGCTCGAACAGATACGCAGTATTTT
TRBV11-2	NA	NA	TRBJ2-3	CASTPRGTTDTQYF	TGTGCCAGCACCCCACGTGGGACCACAGATACGCAGTATTTT
TRBV7-2	NA	NA	TRBJ2-1	CASSFTTRAEQFF	TGTGCCAGCAGCTTCACAACACGGGCTGAGCAGTTCTTC
TRBV4-3	TRBD1	NA	TRBJ1-2	CASSRAGGYGYTF	TGCGCCAGCAGCCGAGCAGGGGGCTATGGCTACACCTTC
TRBV11-2	NA	NA	TRBJ2-7	CASSFLQGPSYEQYF	TGTGCCAGCAGCTTCTTACAGGGCCCCTCCTACGAGCAGTACTTC
TRBV11-2	NA	NA	TRBJ2-4	CASSPGGTIQYF	TGTGCCAGCAGCCCAGGGGGGACCATTCAGTACTTC
TRBV9	NA	NA	TRBJ2-1	CASSVGRRGLSNNEQFF	TGTGCCAGCAGCGTAGGCCGACGAGGACTAAGTAACAATGAGCAGTTCTTC